The clone carrying this TCR beta chain has a count of ten or more. Its target is not known. Full-length variable regions came from constant-region reverse primers plus semi-nested Nested Universal Primer A PCR. TCRdb fed the 5' RACE reads into MiXCR, producing one record per CDR3 protein. The sample has tens of thousands of distinct CDR3 sequences; 25% to 30% are singletons. Germline V CDR1 and CDR2: MNHEY, SVGAGI. The V gene lost 4 bases and the J gene lost 1 base, with 13 bases spanning the gap. The CDR3 length is 15 residues. Study-wide results and limits: Tumor-infiltrating Treg TCR alpha and beta sequences overlapped most with tumor naive CD4+ T cells, then blood naive. Whole repertoires were not studied in the larger cohort, only one V-J beta rearrangement. Tumor memory CD4+ T cell TCR gene usage clustered with blood and lymph node memory CD4+ cells and lymph node naive CD4+ cells.

The chain is built from TRBV6-5 and TRBJ1-1; D unclear. Material for sequencing was naive CD4+ T cells sorted from blood. Indicated subset: naive CD4+ T cells, CD4+CD45RA+CD25-. This TCR was recovered from a female donor with breast cancer. The CDR3 region has the DNA TGTGCCAGCAGTTCCCCGCGGCGCGGGAACACTGAAGCTTTCTTT. Translation gives CASSSPRRGNTEAFF.